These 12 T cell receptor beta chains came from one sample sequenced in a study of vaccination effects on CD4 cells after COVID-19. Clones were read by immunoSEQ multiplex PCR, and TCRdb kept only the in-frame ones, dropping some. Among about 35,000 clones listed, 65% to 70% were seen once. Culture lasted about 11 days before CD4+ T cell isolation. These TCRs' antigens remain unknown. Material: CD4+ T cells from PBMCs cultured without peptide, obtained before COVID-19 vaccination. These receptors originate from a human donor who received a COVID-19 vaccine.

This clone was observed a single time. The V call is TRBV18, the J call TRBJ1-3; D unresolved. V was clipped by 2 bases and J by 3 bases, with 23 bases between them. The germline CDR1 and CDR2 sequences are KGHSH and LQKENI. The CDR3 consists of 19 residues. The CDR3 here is CASSPALQLRGSFGNTIYF. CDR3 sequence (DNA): TGTGCCAGCTCACCAGCCCTCCAATTGCGAGGGTCATTTGGAAACACCATATATTTT.

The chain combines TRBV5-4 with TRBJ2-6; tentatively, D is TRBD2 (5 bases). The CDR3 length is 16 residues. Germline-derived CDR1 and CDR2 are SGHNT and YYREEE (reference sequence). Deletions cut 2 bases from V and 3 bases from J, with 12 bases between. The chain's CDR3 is CASSLEGRDGANVLTF. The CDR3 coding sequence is TGTGCCAGCAGCTTAGAAGGACGGGATGGGGCCAACGTCCTGACTTTC.

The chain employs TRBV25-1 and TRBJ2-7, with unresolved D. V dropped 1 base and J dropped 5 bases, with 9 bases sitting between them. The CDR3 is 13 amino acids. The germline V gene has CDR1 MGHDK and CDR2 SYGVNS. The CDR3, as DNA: TGTGCCAGCAGTGAATTTGGGGTCCACGAGCAGTACTTC. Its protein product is CASSEFGVHEQYF.

CDR3 amino acids: CASKSLAGRGETQYF. The CDR3 nucleotides read TGTGCCAGTAAATCTCTAGCGGGGAGGGGAGAGACCCAGTACTTC. The rearrangement joins TRBV19 to TRBJ2-5; 9 positions match TRBD2. Germline V gene sequence: CDR1 LNHDA, CDR2 SQIVND (reference sequence). The CDR3 is 15 amino acids. V gave up 7 bases and J gave up 4 bases; unmatched junction bases: 10.

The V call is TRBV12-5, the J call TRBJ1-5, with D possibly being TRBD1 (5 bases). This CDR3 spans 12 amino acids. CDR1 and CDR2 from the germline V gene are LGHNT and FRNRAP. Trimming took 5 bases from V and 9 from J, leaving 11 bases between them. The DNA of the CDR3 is TGTGCTAGTGGTGGCAGGGATCGGCCCCAGCATTTT. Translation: CASGGRDRPQHF.

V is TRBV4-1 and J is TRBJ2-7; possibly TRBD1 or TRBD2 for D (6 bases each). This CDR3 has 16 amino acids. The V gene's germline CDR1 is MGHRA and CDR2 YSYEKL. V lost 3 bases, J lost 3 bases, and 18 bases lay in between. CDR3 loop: CASSQVEGGKVYEQYF. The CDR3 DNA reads TGCGCCAGCAGCCAGGTCGAAGGGGGGAAGGTCTACGAGCAGTACTTC.

The CDR3 nucleotides read TGCGCCAGCAGTGAGTGGTTCCGGGACTACAATGAGCAGTTCTTC. The encoded protein is CASSEWFRDYNEQFF. This rearrangement joins TRBV10-2 to TRBJ2-1; TRBD2 might be the D (5 bases). V dropped 1 base and J dropped 3 bases, with 10 bases sitting between them. The length of the CDR3 is 15 residues. Germline CDR1 WSHSY, CDR2 SAAADI.

The chain's CDR3 is CASSVSGRGSGELFF. CDR3 nucleotides: TGTGCCAGCAGCGTTAGCGGGAGGGGTTCCGGGGAGCTGTTTTTT. The chain is built from TRBV9 and TRBJ2-2; 11 bases line up with TRBD2. The V gene's germline CDR1 is SGDLS and CDR2 YYNGEE. V lost 2 bases and J lost 6; bases outside the gene matches: 3. This CDR3 comprises 15 residues.

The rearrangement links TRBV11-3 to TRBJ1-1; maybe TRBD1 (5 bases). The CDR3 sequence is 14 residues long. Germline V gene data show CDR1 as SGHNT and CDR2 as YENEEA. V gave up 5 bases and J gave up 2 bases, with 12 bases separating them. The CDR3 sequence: CASSGDQGNTEAFF. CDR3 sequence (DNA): TGTGCCAGCAGCGGAGACCAGGGAAACACTGAAGCTTTCTTT. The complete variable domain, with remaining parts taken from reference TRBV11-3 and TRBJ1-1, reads EAGVVQSPRYKIIEKKQPVAFWCNPISGHNTLYWYLQNLGQGPELLIRYENEEAVDDSQLPKDRFSAERLKGVDSTLKIQPAELGDSAVYLCASSGDQGNTEAFFGQGTRLTVV.

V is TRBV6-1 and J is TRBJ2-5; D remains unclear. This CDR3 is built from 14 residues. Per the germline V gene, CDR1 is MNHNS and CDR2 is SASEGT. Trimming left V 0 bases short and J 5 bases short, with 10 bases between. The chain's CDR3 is CASSEARSPETQYF. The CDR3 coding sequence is TGTGCCAGCAGTGAAGCGAGGAGCCCCGAGACCCAGTACTTC.

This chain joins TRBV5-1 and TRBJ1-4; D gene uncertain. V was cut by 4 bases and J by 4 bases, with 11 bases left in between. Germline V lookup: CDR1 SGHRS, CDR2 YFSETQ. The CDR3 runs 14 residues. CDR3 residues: CASSQTVFNEKLFF. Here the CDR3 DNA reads TGCGCCAGCAGCCAAACGGTCTTTAATGAAAAACTGTTTTTT.

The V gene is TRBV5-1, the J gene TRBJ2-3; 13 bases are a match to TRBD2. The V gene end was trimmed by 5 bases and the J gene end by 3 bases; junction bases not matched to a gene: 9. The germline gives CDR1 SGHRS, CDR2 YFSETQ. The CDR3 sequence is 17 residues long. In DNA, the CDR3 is TGCGCCAGCAGTTTACAAAGGACTAGCGGGAGTACAGATACGCAGTATTTT. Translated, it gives CASSLQRTSGSTDTQYF.